The entry below gives a single T cell receptor (beta chain) sequence along with its context. Its antigen is still unknown. A single record per CDR3 protein comes from TCRdb applying MiXCR to the reads. The sample lists roughly 340,000 distinct CDR3 sequences; almost 30% were seen once. CDR3 length equals 12 residues. The V end lost 4 bases, the J end lost 10 bases, and 13 bases lay between the germline ends. Germline CDR1 is SGHTA and CDR2 is FQGTGA. The data derive from a study of T cell repertoires in cytomegalovirus infection. About the study: Recently identified HLA-C-restricted CMV epitopes were used, and well-studied HLA-B-restricted CMV epitopes were used as well. Matching HLA type, along with CMV infection, was indicated by public TCR beta signatures.

The study, taken as a whole, reports: The response measured ex vivo was dominated by TCR beta clonotypes (HLA-C-restricted and CMV-specific).

This receptor was identified in a human donor in good health (CMV status not recorded). Some clones in this sample may be carry-over from other donors' samples. This chain uses TRBV7-3 with TRBJ1-2; D is ambiguous. The sample consisted of cultured PBMCs, taken from culture after CMV antigen stimulation. The CDR3 DNA reads TGTGCCAGCAGCTCAGGTTCACCGTACTACACCTTC. This encodes CASSSGSPYYTF.